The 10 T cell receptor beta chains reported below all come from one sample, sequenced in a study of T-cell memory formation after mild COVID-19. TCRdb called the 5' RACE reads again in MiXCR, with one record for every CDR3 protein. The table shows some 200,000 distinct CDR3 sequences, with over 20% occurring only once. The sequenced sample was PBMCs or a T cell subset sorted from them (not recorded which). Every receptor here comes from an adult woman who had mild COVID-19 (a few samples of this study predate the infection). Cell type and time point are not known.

The CDR3 protein is CASSFPGYYGYTF. The DNA of the CDR3 is TGTGCCAGCAGCTTCCCAGGCTACTATGGCTACACCTTC. The chain couples TRBV12-3 or TRBV12-4 to TRBJ1-2; D is uncertain. The CDR3 covers 13 residues. The V end lost 6 bases, the J end lost 3 bases, and 11 bases lay between the germline ends.

The CDR3 loop reads CASSLGDTYPYNEQFF. CDR3 bases: TGCGCCAGCAGCTTGGGGGACACTTACCCCTACAATGAGCAGTTCTTC. The rearrangement uses TRBV5-1 and TRBJ2-1; TRBD1 is a possible D gene (6 bases). Germline V gene lookup returns CDR1 SGHRS and CDR2 YFSETQ. Between the trimmed V and J ends, which lost 0 bases and 2 bases, there was a span of 12 bases. CDR3 length: 16 amino acids.

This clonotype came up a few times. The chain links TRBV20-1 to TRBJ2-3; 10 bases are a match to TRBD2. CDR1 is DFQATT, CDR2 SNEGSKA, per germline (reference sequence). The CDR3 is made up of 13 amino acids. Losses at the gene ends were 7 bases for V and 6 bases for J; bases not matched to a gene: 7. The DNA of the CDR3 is TGCAGTGTTTCGGGACTAGCGTCGGATACGCAGTATTTT. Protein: CSVSGLASDTQYF.

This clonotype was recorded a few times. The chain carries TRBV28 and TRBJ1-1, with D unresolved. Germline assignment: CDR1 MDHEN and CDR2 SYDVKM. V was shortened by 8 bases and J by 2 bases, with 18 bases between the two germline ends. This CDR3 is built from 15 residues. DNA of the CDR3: TGTGCCAGCGGTGGCGAAACGGCCGTAAACACTGAAGCTTTCTTT. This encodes CASGGETAVNTEAFF.

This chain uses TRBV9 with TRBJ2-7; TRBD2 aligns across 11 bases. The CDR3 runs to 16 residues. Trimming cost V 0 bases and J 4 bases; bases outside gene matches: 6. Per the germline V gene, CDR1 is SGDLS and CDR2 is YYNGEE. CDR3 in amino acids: CASSVELAGERYEQYF. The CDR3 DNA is TGTGCCAGCAGCGTAGAACTAGCGGGAGAGAGATACGAGCAGTACTTC.

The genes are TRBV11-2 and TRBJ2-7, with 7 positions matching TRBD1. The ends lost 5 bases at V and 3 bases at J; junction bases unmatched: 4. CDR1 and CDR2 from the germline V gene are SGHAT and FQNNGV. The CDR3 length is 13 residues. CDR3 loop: CASSLTGFYEQYF. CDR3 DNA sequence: TGTGCCAGCAGCCTGACAGGGTTCTACGAGCAGTACTTC.

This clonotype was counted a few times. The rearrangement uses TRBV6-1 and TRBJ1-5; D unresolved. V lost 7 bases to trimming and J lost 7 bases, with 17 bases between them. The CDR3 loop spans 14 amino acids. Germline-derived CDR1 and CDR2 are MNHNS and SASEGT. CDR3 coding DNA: TGTGCCAGCAACGGGATTCCAGGTGGCCAGCCCCAGCATTTT. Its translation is CASNGIPGGQPQHF.

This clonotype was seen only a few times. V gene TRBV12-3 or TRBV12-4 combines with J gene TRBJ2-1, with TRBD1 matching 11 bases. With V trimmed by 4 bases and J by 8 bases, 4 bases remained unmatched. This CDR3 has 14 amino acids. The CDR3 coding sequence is TGTGCCAGCAGTTCCTCGGACAGGGGGCATGAGCAGTTCTTC. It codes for CASSSSDRGHEQFF.

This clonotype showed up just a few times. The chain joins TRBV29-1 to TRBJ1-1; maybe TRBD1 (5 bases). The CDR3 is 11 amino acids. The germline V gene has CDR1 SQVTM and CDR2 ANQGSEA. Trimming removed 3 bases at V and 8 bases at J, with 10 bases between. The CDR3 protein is CSVEKGPEAFF. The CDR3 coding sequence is TGCAGCGTTGAGAAGGGACCCGAAGCTTTCTTT.

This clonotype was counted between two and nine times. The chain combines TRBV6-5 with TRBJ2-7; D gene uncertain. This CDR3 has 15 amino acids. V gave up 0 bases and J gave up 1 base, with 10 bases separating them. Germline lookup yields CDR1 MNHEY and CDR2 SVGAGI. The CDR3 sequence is CASSYSSTSSYEQYF. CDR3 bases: TGTGCCAGCAGTTACTCGAGTACATCTTCCTACGAGCAGTACTTC.